The rows below give T cell receptor beta chains drawn from one sample of a study of CD8+ T cells in alopecia areata. The assay was immunoSEQ multiplex PCR, and TCRdb's table has in-frame clones only and misses some. Here the sample spans some 210,000 clones, approximately 72% being singletons. This sample comprised CD4+ T cells sorted from blood, obtained at roughly week 45, from a patient treated with tofacitinib. These TCRs come from a human donor with alopecia areata. CDR3s include the opening cysteine and the closing phenylalanine or tryptophan. D genes are given only for firm matches. Some rows mark clone size as missing; the rest say once, few, many or name a class of expanded clone.

d_call clone_size j_call v_call cdr3_aa cdr3_nt
. . TRBJ1-2 TRBV20-1 CSVAEYGYTF TGCAGTGTGGCGGAATATGGCTACACCTTC
TRBD1 . TRBJ2-1 TRBV4-3 CASSQEFPGTGVVDEQFF TGCGCCAGCAGCCAAGAATTTCCAGGGACAGGGGTTGTTGATGAGCAGTTCTTC
TRBD1 . TRBJ1-1 TRBV29-1 CSGRTGKVSEAFF TGCAGCGGGCGGACAGGGAAAGTGAGTGAAGCTTTCTTT
. . TRBJ1-1 TRBV14 CASSQVENTEAFF TGTGCCAGCAGCCAAGTAGAGAACACTGAAGCTTTCTTT
. . TRBJ1-6 TRBV19 CASSIQGTNSPLHF TGTGCCAGTAGTATTCAGGGTACGAATTCACCCCTCCACTTT
. . TRBJ1-2 TRBV5-1 CASSPMVEDYGYTF TGCGCCAGCAGCCCAATGGTGGAGGACTATGGCTACACCTTC
. . TRBJ1-1 TRBV20-1 CSARENTEAFF TGCAGTGCTAGAGAAAACACTGAAGCTTTCTTT
. once TRBJ2-5 TRBV2 CASSERQNQETQYF TGTGCCAGCAGCGAAAGACAGAACCAAGAGACCCAGTACTTC
. . TRBJ1-5 TRBV29-1 CSVASGSNQPQHF TGCAGCGTTGCATCCGGGAGCAATCAGCCCCAGCATTTT
. . TRBJ1-1 TRBV15 CATSRDSLVPVRVNTEAFF TGTGCCACCAGCAGAGATTCTTTAGTCCCGGTTCGTGTGAACACTGAAGCTTTCTTT
. . TRBJ1-1 TRBV5-6 CASSLKAEAFF TGTGCCAGCAGCTTGAAAGCTGAAGCTTTCTTT
TRBD1 . TRBJ2-6 TRBV19 CASTLDRLAPGANVLTF TGTGCCAGTACTCTGGACAGGTTAGCCCCTGGGGCCAACGTCCTGACTTTC
. . TRBJ1-2 TRBV5-1 CASSLVAAPIHGYTF TGCGCCAGCAGCTTGGTGGCAGCTCCCATCCATGGCTACACCTTC
TRBD1 . TRBJ2-2 TRBV29-1 CSVAGTGGLDTGELFF TGCAGCGTTGCCGGGACAGGGGGGTTAGACACCGGGGAGCTGTTTTTT
. . TRBJ2-3 TRBV10-3 CAISGLKNRTQYF TGTGCCATCAGTGGACTTAAAAACCGTACGCAGTATTTT
TRBD2 . TRBJ2-3 TRBV4-3 CASSQDLTSGGPDTQYF TGCGCCAGCAGCCAAGATCTCACTAGCGGCGGCCCAGATACGCAGTATTTT
. . TRBJ1-5 TRBV10-2 CASSEPGPVTSGPQHF TGCGCCAGCAGTGAGCCAGGGCCTGTCACCAGTGGGCCCCAGCATTTT
TRBD2 . TRBJ2-1 TRBV7-2 CASGGERIYNEQFF TGTGCCAGCGGGGGGGAGCGGATCTACAATGAGCAGTTCTTC
TRBD2 . TRBJ2-7 TRBV29-1 CSVRRTSGGNEQYF TGCAGCGTCAGGCGTACTAGCGGGGGGAACGAGCAGTACTTC
. once TRBJ1-3 TRBV13 CASSLMEDFSGNTIYF TGTGCCAGCAGCTTAATGGAGGACTTCTCTGGAAACACCATATATTTT
. . TRBJ1-2 TRBV7-2 CASSLVGKDYGYTF TGTGCCAGCAGCTTAGTCGGGAAGGACTATGGCTACACCTTC
TRBD1 . TRBJ2-7 TRBV4-3 CASSEWDRGYEQYF TGCGCCAGCAGCGAATGGGACAGGGGCTACGAGCAGTACTTC
. once TRBJ1-5 TRBV4-3 CASSQDNTGRGPQHF TGCGCCAGCAGCCAAGATAACACAGGGCGAGGGCCCCAGCATTTT
TRBD1 . TRBJ2-5 TRBV18 CASSRPGQQETQYF TGTGCCAGCTCAAGACCGGGACAGCAAGAGACCCAGTACTTC
. few TRBJ1-5 TRBV6-1 CASGGSYQPQHF TGTGCCAGCGGGGGGTCTTATCAGCCCCAGCATTTT
. . TRBJ2-1 TRBV10-2 CASGYEQFF TGCGCCAGCGGGTATGAGCAGTTCTTC
. . TRBJ2-3 TRBV5-4 CASSQRSADTQYF TGTGCCAGCAGCCAAAGGTCCGCAGATACGCAGTATTTT
. . TRBJ2-5 TRBV6-5 CASSAVGGETQYF TGTGCCAGCAGTGCCGTTGGGGGCGAGACCCAGTACTTC
. few TRBJ1-1 TRBV29-1 CSVESRLREGCAFF TGCAGCGTTGAAAGTCGGTTGAGGGAAGGATGCGCTTTCTTT
. . TRBJ2-7 TRBV7-8 CASSLGAFYEQYF TGTGCCAGCAGCTTAGGAGCTTTCTACGAGCAGTACTTC
TRBD1 . TRBJ1-1 TRBV27 CASSRGQALNTEAFF TGTGCCAGCAGTCGCGGACAGGCGTTGAACACTGAAGCTTTCTTT
. . TRBJ1-5 TRBV4-1 CASSADSYQPQHF TGCGCCAGCAGCGCGGACAGTTATCAGCCCCAGCATTTT
. . TRBJ2-7 TRBV27 CASSSTQGVSTYEQYF TGTGCCAGCAGTTCCACGCAGGGTGTGAGCACCTACGAGCAGTACTTC
. . TRBJ1-2 TRBV29-1 CSVEGQPNYGYTF TGCAGCGTTGAAGGCCAGCCCAACTATGGCTACACCTTC
. . TRBJ2-5 TRBV20-1 CSIGPSETQYF TGCAGCATAGGACCGTCGGAGACCCAGTACTTC